The 5 T cell receptor beta chains listed next were all sequenced from one sample in a study of T cells after yellow fever vaccination. Using its own MiXCR run on the 5' RACE reads, TCRdb lists one record per CDR3 protein. Of a few hundred thousand distinct CDR3 sequences in the sample, around 6.8% were seen once. Source: PBMCs, taken about 49 days after the first yellow fever vaccination. Receptors originate from a young man who received the YFV17D yellow fever vaccine.

This clonotype occurred a few times. This chain uses TRBV12-3 or TRBV12-4 with TRBJ1-2, with TRBD1 identical over 9 bases. This CDR3 region has 13 residues. Trimming removed 8 bases from V and 8 bases from J; junction bases left unmatched: 9. The CDR3 here is CASQSGTGLGYTF. In DNA, the CDR3 is TGTGCCAGCCAATCCGGGACAGGGTTAGGCTACACCTTC.

In its sample, this clonotype was seen many times. The chain couples TRBV5-1 to TRBJ1-2; D may be TRBD1 (5 bases). V lost 4 bases and J 1 base, leaving 17 bases between the germline ends. This CDR3 spans 16 amino acids. Germline-derived CDR1 and CDR2 are SGHRS and YFSETQ. CDR3 sequence: CASSPRDLNFNYGYTF. The DNA for the CDR3 is TGCGCCAGCAGCCCCCGGGACCTAAATTTTAACTATGGCTACACCTTC.

Only a few counts were recorded for this clonotype. The chain has TRBV9 and TRBJ2-2; 10 bases agree with TRBD1. The trim removed 3 bases at V and 0 bases at J, leaving 5 bases unmatched. Germline V gives CDR1 SGDLS, CDR2 YYNGEE. The CDR3 loop spans 17 amino acids. The CDR3 protein is CASSARQGATNTGELFF. DNA for the CDR3: TGTGCCAGCAGCGCGCGACAGGGGGCTACGAACACCGGGGAGCTGTTTTTT.

The J gene is TRBJ2-5, the V gene TRBV28; D not certain. This CDR3 region has 12 residues. CDR1 is MDHEN, CDR2 SYDVKM, per germline. The ends were cut back, 8 bases at V and 4 bases at J, with 11 bases in the middle. The CDR3 sequence: CASRAPSETQYF. The CDR3 nucleotides read TGTGCCAGCCGGGCGCCCTCAGAGACCCAGTACTTC.

The genes are TRBV24-1 and TRBJ2-5; the match to TRBD1 covers 7 bases. This CDR3 has 13 residues. After removal of 4 bases from V and 5 bases from J, the junction contained 3 bases not matched to a gene. Germline V gives CDR1 KGHDR, CDR2 SFDVKD. In DNA form, the CDR3 reads TGTGCCACCAGTGACCCGGGACAGGAGACCCAGTACTTC. Translation: CATSDPGQETQYF.